This note documents a single TCR beta chain sequence. Its antigen remains unknown. With 7 bases removed from V and 4 bases from J, the gap between germline ends came to 13 bases. Looked up from germline, CDR1 is SQVTM and CDR2 is ANQGSEA. CDR3 size: 13 residues. This sample was included in a study of blood T cells in healthy people across ages. Study-wide background: About one barcoded beta molecule per two T cells came from capture by template switching.

Study results and limitations: Whereas aged donors had fewer naive CD4+ cells, long-lived donors had more of them and higher diversity. Diversity figures derived from one million T cells were judged to underestimate the true value.

Combining a sample-barcoded 5' primer with a J-beta primer mix, a second PCR ran for about 7 to 12 cycles. No fewer than 2.5 million CDR3-containing paired-end reads came from each sample. Each CDR3 protein gets one entry after TCRdb re-called the 5' RACE reads with MiXCR. Of hundreds of thousands of distinct CDR3 sequences listed, about 54% are singletons. This TCR derives from a man in his fifties or sixties in good health. This chain uses TRBV29-1 with TRBJ1-4, with D perhaps matching TRBD1 (5 bases). The sample taken for sequencing was blood. The CDR3 loop reads CSAQGEGNEKLFF. In DNA, the CDR3 is TGCAGCGCCCAGGGTGAGGGTAATGAAAAACTGTTTTTT.